The 8 T cell receptor beta chains below all came from one sample that was sequenced in a study of blood T cell repertoires in COVID-19. Generated by immunoSEQ multiplex PCR, the TCRdb table keeps only in-frame clones and is missing some. The sample has 100,000 to 150,000 clones, about 84% seen once; the top ten hold about 5.4%. The sample comprised peripheral blood. These receptors all come from a human donor in a cohort sampled during active COVID-19.

The rearrangement joins TRBV4-1 to TRBJ1-5; TRBD1 agrees at 7 bases. V lost 5 bases, J lost 4 bases, and 8 bases stayed unmatched. The germline gives CDR1 MGHRA, CDR2 YSYEKL. The CDR3 covers 15 residues. DNA of the CDR3: TGCGCCAGCAGCTATAGGGGACAGCTTAATCAGCCCCAGCATTTT. Translated: CASSYRGQLNQPQHF.

The chain joins TRBV6-1 to TRBJ2-1; TRBD2 agrees at 9 bases. Germline CDR1 is MNHNS and CDR2 is SASEGT. V shed 0 bases and J 9 bases; nucleotides not matched to a gene: 3. This CDR3 is 14 amino acids long. The CDR3 protein is CASSEAGSGSEQFF. The CDR3 DNA reads TGTGCCAGCAGTGAAGCAGGTAGCGGGAGTGAGCAGTTCTTC.

This clone was seen a single time. The V call is TRBV19, the J call TRBJ1-1; D uncertain. The CDR3 has 15 amino acids. V lost 1 base and J lost 1, with 10 bases in between. Germline V CDR1 and CDR2: LNHDA, SQIVND (reference sequence). CDR3 sequence: CASSIVAHPNTEAFF. The CDR3 bases are TGTGCCAGTAGTATAGTAGCACACCCGAACACTGAAGCTTTCTTT. The whole variable domain, filled in from reference TRBV19 and TRBJ1-1, reads DGGITQSPKYLFRKEGQNVTLSCEQNLNHDAMYWYRQDPGQGLRLIYYSQIVNDFQKGDIAEGYSVSREKKESFPLTVTSAQKNPTAFYLCASSIVAHPNTEAFFGQGTRLTVV.

This clone was seen just once. The gene calls are TRBV9 and TRBJ1-3; D not resolved. The germline V and J ends were trimmed by 5 bases and 1 base, with 4 bases remaining between them. Germline V gene data show CDR1 as SGDLS and CDR2 as YYNGEE. This CDR3 region has 12 residues. CDR3 coding DNA: TGTGCCAGCAGAGCGTCTGGAAACACCATATATTTT. Translation gives CASRASGNTIYF.

The rearrangement links TRBV21-1 to TRBJ2-1; TRBD1 reflects the table's D call only, with no check against the DNA. TRBV21-1 is a pseudogene. CDR3 length: 15 residues. CDR3 bases: TGTGCCAGCAGCTCCCGGACAGGGGAAGAAAATGAGCAGTTCTTC. It translates to CASSSRTGEENEQFF.

This chain links TRBV7-2 with TRBJ2-1; no firm D call. CDR3 length: 11 residues. The germline CDR1 and CDR2 sequences are SGHTA and FQGNSA. V was shortened by 5 bases and J by 6 bases, with 5 bases between the two germline ends. The CDR3 bases are TGTGCCAGCAGCCTAATCAATGAGCAGTTCTTC. This codes for CASSLINEQFF.

The V and J genes are TRBV4-3 and TRBJ1-2; maybe TRBD1 (5 bases). The ends were cut back, 1 base at V and 1 base at J, with 10 bases in the middle. This CDR3 has 15 residues. Germline values: CDR1 LGHNA, CDR2 YSLEER. CDR3 in amino acids: CASSQAYRNNYGYTF. The CDR3 DNA is TGCGCCAGCAGCCAAGCGTACAGGAATAACTATGGCTACACCTTC.

This chain joins TRBV6-6 and TRBJ2-7; 9 bases fit TRBD1. Germline V gene sequence: CDR1 MNHNY, CDR2 SVGAGI (reference sequence). The CDR3 sequence is 16 residues long. The trim removed 2 bases at V and 6 bases at J, leaving 11 bases unmatched. The CDR3 here is CASSYTFGTGTGEQYF. Here the CDR3 DNA reads TGTGCCAGCAGTTACACTTTCGGGACAGGGACTGGCGAGCAGTACTTC.